The clone carrying this TCR beta chain was seen ten or more times. The sample is drawn from a study of glioma-infiltrating T cells. TCR alpha and beta CDR3 regions were amplified from RNA using iRepertoire nested multiplex PCR. MiXCR was run by TCRdb on the multiplex PCR reads, yielding one entry per CDR3 protein. The repertoire holds 110,000 or so distinct CDR3 sequences, with 20% to 30% as singletons. CDR3 size: 15 residues. Germline V lookup: CDR1 SGHTA, CDR2 FQGNSA. The trim removed 5 bases at V and 1 base at J, leaving 6 bases unmatched. This rearrangement joins TRBV7-2 to TRBJ2-7; TRBD1 matches 9 bases. The sequencing input was glioma tissue, nonneoplastic brain tissue, or PBMCs (not recorded which). The origin of this receptor is a human donor with low-grade glioma or glioblastoma, undergoing nonglioma brain surgery, or in good health (not recorded which). This CDR3 reads CASSPPGTGSYEQYF. The CDR3 nucleotides read TGTGCCAGCAGCCCCCCGGGGACAGGGTCCTACGAGCAGTACTTC.